The 2 T cell receptor beta chains below all came from one sample that was sequenced in a study of T cells in Graves' hyperthyroidism and ophthalmopathy. Amplification targeted TCR beta CDR3 regions from RNA transcripts. The primer set for the first-round RT-PCR of the TCR CDR3 was HTBI. TCRdb itself ran the multiplex PCR reads through MiXCR, one entry per CDR3 protein. Of about 410,000 distinct CDR3 sequences in the sample, 14% to 15% were seen once. The sample comprised blood. All receptors derive from a man younger than 35 with Graves' ophthalmopathy.

Remarks on this clonotype: Its ends do not fully match the called genes, so a read error is possible. The chain recombines TRBV12-3 or TRBV12-4 with TRBJ2-7; 7 bases are shared with TRBD1. The J call is doubtful: the DNA matches TRBJ2-1 better. This CDR3 comprises 12 residues. Here the CDR3 reads CASSGTDYEQFF. The CDR3 DNA sequence: TGCGCCAGCAGTGGGACAGATTACGAGCAGTTCTTC.

The chain is built from TRBV6-6 and TRBJ1-2; D gene ambiguous. Trimming removed 2 bases at V and 4 bases at J, with 8 bases between. The germline gives CDR1 MNHNY, CDR2 SVGAGI (reference sequence). The CDR3 has 13 amino acids. The CDR3 DNA is TGTGCCAGCAGTTACGGACTCCTCTATGGCTACACCTTC. This codes for CASSYGLLYGYTF.